This T cell receptor (beta chain) was sequenced during a study of blood T cell repertoires in COVID-19. Looked up from germline, CDR1 is SQVTM and CDR2 is ANQGSEA. Trimming left V 3 bases short and J 6 bases short, with 6 bases between. The CDR3 spans 10 residues. Under the authors' procedure: Amplification from reference gene primers served as the basis for estimated nucleated cell counts. Using immunoSEQ multiplex PCR, the repertoire was profiled, and TCRdb retains in-frame clones only, with some absent. The DNA was the basis for D and trimming; V, J and clone size are from that table. Among about 23,000 clones listed, around 90% were seen once.

This sequence joins TRBV29-1 and TRBJ2-7; possibly TRBD1 for D (6 bases). The TCR sequence derives from an older man in a cohort sampled during active COVID-19. Specimen: peripheral blood. CDR3 sequence reads: CSVEGAEQYF. The CDR3 coding sequence is TGCAGCGTTGAGGGGGCCGAGCAGTACTTC.